This section outlines one T cell receptor (beta chain) sequence together with its context. What it binds is not known. Measured with immunoSEQ multiplex PCR; TCRdb has only the in-frame clones, and not every one. The sample contains approximately 2,000,000 clones, 85% to 95% of which appear only once. This sample was included in a study of shared clonotypes between healthy human individuals. Study-level points and caveats: The authors sampled blood alone, and tissue repertoires likely differ. The rarefaction results pointed to incomplete sorted-subset sequencing despite large depth. Naive CD4 clonotypes overlapped across several donors at approximately 4.5%.

V shed 2 bases and J shed 7 bases, with 5 bases lying between them. The CDR3 is made up of 12 amino acids. In germline, CDR1 is SGHTA, CDR2 FQGTGA. Donors were healthy HIV-negative adults without recently reported acute infections or vaccinations. This chain connects TRBV7-3 to TRBJ2-2; D gene ambiguous. The sequence came from a man aged 18 to 29 in good health. Some clones in this sample may be carry-over from other donors' samples. Sample: naive CD4+ T cells from PBMCs. The subset: CD45RA+ positively selected. The CDR3 sequence is CASSLGVGELFF. Written as DNA, the CDR3 is TGTGCCAGCAGCTTAGGGGTCGGGGAGCTGTTTTTT.